This T cell receptor (beta chain) was profiled in a study of cytomegalovirus exposure and HLA in healthy donors. For this clone: The antigen is not known.

This CDR3 has 14 residues. Per the germline V gene, CDR1 is SGHRS and CDR2 is YFSETQ. J gave up 5 bases and V 5 bases, and 10 bases lay outside the gene matches. PCR used 60 Vbeta primers and 13 Jbeta primers. Sequenced by immunoSEQ multiplex PCR; TCRdb stores in-frame clones only, minus some. The top ten clones hold about 4.2% of a sample with 110,000 or so clones, 74% of them seen once. Study results and caveats: In vitro data verified three CMV-associated chains as specific for CMV antigens. Later, TCR association rates were found to vary by HLA locus, highest for DRB1 and lowest for HLA-C.

This TCR was recovered from a woman in her thirties or forties in good health and CMV-seropositive. Sample: PBMCs. J is TRBJ2-7 and V is TRBV5-1, with 7 nucleotides matching TRBD1. CDR3 nucleotides: TGCGCCAGCAGGAGGCTAACAGGGGACCACGAGCAGTACTTC. This encodes CASRRLTGDHEQYF.